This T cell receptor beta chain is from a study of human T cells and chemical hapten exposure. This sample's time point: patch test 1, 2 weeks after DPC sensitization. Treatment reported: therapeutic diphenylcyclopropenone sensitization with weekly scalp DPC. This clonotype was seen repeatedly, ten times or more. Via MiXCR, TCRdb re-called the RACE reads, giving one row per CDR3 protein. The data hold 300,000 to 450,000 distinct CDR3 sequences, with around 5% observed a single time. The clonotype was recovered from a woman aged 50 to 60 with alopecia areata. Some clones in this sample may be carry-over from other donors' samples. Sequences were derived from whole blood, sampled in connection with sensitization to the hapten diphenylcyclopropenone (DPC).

The CDR3 region has the DNA TGTGCCAGCAGCCAGAGGGAAGGGGGCGCAGAAACTTTCTTT. Its protein is CASSQREGGAETFF. The chain has TRBV3-1 and TRBJ1-1, with 7 positions matching TRBD1. Germline CDR1 is LGHDT and CDR2 is YNNKEL (reference sequence). CDR3 length equals 14 residues. Trimming at V came to 3 bases and at J to 12 bases, leaving 13 bases not matched to a gene.